This T cell receptor beta chain was retrieved from a study of T-cell reconstitution after alpha-beta-depleted transplantation in children. The authors prepared the TCRbeta library with unique molecular identifiers. TCRdb recomputed calls from the PCR reads with MiXCR, one row per CDR3 protein. The sample lists 330,000 or so distinct CDR3 sequences, 10% occurring once. The source is a human donor who donated a stem cell graft to a child with acute lymphoblastic leukemia. The material sequenced was PBMCs from the stem cell graft donor, taken from the stem cell graft.

CDR3 in amino acids: CATSRGGVTSTDTQYF. DNA of the CDR3: TGTGCCACCAGCAGGGGCGGTGTAACGAGCACAGATACGCAGTATTTT. The chain combines TRBV15 with TRBJ2-3; D call uncertain. Germline values: CDR1 LNHNV, CDR2 YYDKDF (reference sequence). V was shortened by 3 bases and J by 0 bases, with 13 bases between the two germline ends. The CDR3 length is 16 residues.